This T cell receptor (beta chain) was sequenced for a study of Ad26.COV2.S vaccination and SARS-CoV-2 variants. This CDR3 is built from 14 residues. After removal of 6 bases from V and 5 bases from J, the junction contained 5 bases not matched to a gene. The V gene's germline CDR1 is LNHDA and CDR2 SQIVND (reference sequence). Clones were sequenced by immunoSEQ multiplex PCR, and TCRdb holds only the in-frame ones, with some missing. The sample yields about 320,000 clones, 85% to 90% seen once. Regarding this clone: Its matching antigen is unknown.

General observations from the study: Total T cell responses may have been underestimated by the TCR breadth and depth analyses.

Treatment: about 20 received Ad26.COV2.S at low or high dose, single or two shots; roughly five received placebo; per-sample allocation not given. Samples came from day 63 after the first vaccine or placebo injection. The clonotype comes from a person aged 18-65 years who received the Ad26.COV2.S COVID-19 vaccine or a placebo. The rearrangement joins TRBV19 to TRBJ1-4; 8 nucleotides line up with TRBD1. Sequencing was performed on peripheral blood, taken in a trial of Ad26.COV2.S vaccine versus placebo. The CDR3 DNA reads TGTGCCAGTAGCGGACAGGGCGGCAATGAAAAACTGTTTTTT. As protein: CASSGQGGNEKLFF. Based on the CDR3 plus reference TRBV19 and TRBJ1-4, the full variable domain is DGGITQSPKYLFRKEGQNVTLSCEQNLNHDAMYWYRQDPGQGLRLIYYSQIVNDFQKGDIAEGYSVSREKKESFPLTVTSAQKNPTAFYLCASSGQGGNEKLFFGSGTQLSVL.